This T cell receptor beta chain was sequenced for a study of cytomegalovirus exposure and HLA in healthy donors. Germline-derived CDR1 and CDR2 are LNHNV and YYDKDF (reference sequence). V gave up 5 bases and J gave up 2 bases; unmatched junction bases: 4. This CDR3 comprises 16 residues. The PCR used 60 Vbeta and 13 Jbeta primers. Profiled with immunoSEQ multiplex PCR; TCRdb holds only in-frame clones, not every one. The top ten clones hold 2.4% of a sample with 78,000 or so clones, less than 85% of them seen once. This TCR derives from a woman aged 45-60 years in good health and CMV-seronegative. Sequencing input: PBMCs. V and J are TRBV15 and TRBJ2-1; 12 bases line up with TRBD2. CDR3 nucleotides: TGTGCCACCAGCGGACCTAGCGGGAGGGCCTACAATGAGCAGTTCTTC. Its protein is CATSGPSGRAYNEQFF.